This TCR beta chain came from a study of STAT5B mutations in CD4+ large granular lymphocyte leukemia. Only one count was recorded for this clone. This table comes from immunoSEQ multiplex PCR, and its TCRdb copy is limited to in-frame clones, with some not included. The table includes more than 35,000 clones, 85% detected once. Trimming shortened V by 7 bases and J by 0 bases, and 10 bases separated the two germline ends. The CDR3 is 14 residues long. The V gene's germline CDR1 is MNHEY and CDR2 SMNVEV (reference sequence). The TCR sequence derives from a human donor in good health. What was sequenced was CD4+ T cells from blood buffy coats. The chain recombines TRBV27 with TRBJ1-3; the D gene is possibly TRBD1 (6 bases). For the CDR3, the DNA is TGTGCCAGCATGACAGGCCACTCTGGAAACACCATATATTTT. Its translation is CASMTGHSGNTIYF.